Below, 11 T cell receptor beta chains from the same sample are listed, as sequenced in a study of CD8+ T cells in alopecia areata (dated by TCRdb to between 2018 and 2020). Reading the label with the study, this specimen's treatment or condition is: oral pan-JAK inhibitor, 5-10 mg twice daily. Receptor amplification or capture employed the immunoSEQ multiplex PCR assay. To provide template for TCR sequencing, every sample had RNA extracted and reverse transcribed into cDNA. As stored in TCRdb, this immuneACCESS dataset retains in-frame rearrangements with V and J assigned. A fraction of the clones does not appear; measured against another copy, unresolved V genes explain less than half of the discrepancy, and the remainder lacks a known reason. Here the sample has 200,000 or so clones; around two fifths occur a single time. The ten largest clones capture roughly 0.5% of the sample. Specimen: CD4+ T cells sorted from blood, collected at roughly week 30, from a patient treated with tofacitinib. These receptors were obtained from a human donor with alopecia areata.

The V call is TRBV20-1, the J call TRBJ1-3; no definite D call. Germline V gene lookup returns CDR1 DFQATT and CDR2 SNEGSKA (reference sequence). V lost 0 bases and J lost 6, with 3 bases in between. This CDR3 has 11 residues. In DNA, the CDR3 is TGCAGTGCTAGAGATGTAAACACCATATATTTT. It codes for CSARDVNTIYF.

The chain uses TRBV5-1 and TRBJ1-1, with unresolved D. Germline V CDR1 and CDR2: SGHRS, YFSETQ. This CDR3 contains 14 residues. V lost 1 base and J lost 4, with 11 bases in between. Here the CDR3 reads CASSLFDPGTEAFF. DNA for the CDR3: TGCGCCAGCAGCTTGTTTGATCCCGGCACTGAAGCTTTCTTT.

This clone was observed a handful of times. The chain is built from TRBV18 and TRBJ1-1, with D maybe TRBD1 (6 bases). The CDR3 runs 16 residues. Trimming stripped 6 bases from V and 5 bases from J, with 22 bases between. From germline, CDR1 is KGHSH and CDR2 LQKENI. The CDR3 nucleotides read TGTGCCAGCTCCCAAAACGGAGTGGGAGGGGGAACTGAAGCTTTCTTT. It is translated as CASSQNGVGGGTEAFF.

As regards this clone: Relative to the germline gene, one junction end is altered; a read error may explain this. The V and J genes are TRBV7-6 and TRBJ1-5; 9 bases are a match to TRBD1. From germline, CDR1 is SGHVS and CDR2 FNYEAQ. The CDR3 runs to 13 residues. The CDR3 is CASSHLGGTGLNF. CDR3 bases: TGTGCCAGCAGCCATTTGGGCGGGACAGGGCTGAATTTT.

The CDR3 sequence is CASSQEGWRGEGTHQPQHF. The CDR3 bases are TGCGCCAGCAGCCAAGAAGGGTGGAGGGGTGAGGGGACCCATCAGCCCCAGCATTTT. V gene TRBV4-1 combines with J gene TRBJ1-5, with a possible D match to TRBD1 (5 bases). This CDR3 is built from 19 residues. Germline V gene data show CDR1 as MGHRA and CDR2 as YSYEKL. With 0 bases removed from V and 5 bases from J, the gap between germline ends came to 23 bases.

This clone came up a few times. The rearrangement uses TRBV4-1 and TRBJ2-7, with D perhaps matching TRBD1 (6 bases). The CDR3 is 17 amino acids. CDR1 MGHRA and CDR2 YSYEKL come from the germline V gene. V was clipped by 4 bases and J by 7 bases, with 26 bases between them. The CDR3 nucleotides are TGCGCCAGCAGCCCCGAAGGAACCCCAGGGGCGAGGCTGGAGCAGTACTTC. The encoded protein is CASSPEGTPGARLEQYF.

The genes are TRBV12-2 and TRBJ1-2; the table gives TRBD1 as D, unverified against the DNA. TRBV12-2 is designated a pseudogene. The CDR3 is 17 residues long. In DNA, the CDR3 is TGTGCAAGTCGCTTTAGGGACAGGGCCCCTATGGACTATGGCTACACCTTC. Translating it yields CASRFRDRAPMDYGYTF.

The chain is built from TRBV7-3 and TRBJ2-1, with 9 bases fitting TRBD2. V was clipped by 4 bases and J by 10 bases; unmatched bases: 5. The CDR3 is 13 amino acids. Germline V gene sequence: CDR1 SGHTA, CDR2 FQGTGA. The CDR3 reads CASSSATSGEQFF. The CDR3 region has the DNA TGTGCCAGCAGCTCCGCGACTAGCGGAGAGCAGTTCTTC.

A note on this clone: Other DNA sequences in this specimen translate into the identical CDR3. The V gene is TRBV6-5, the J gene TRBJ2-7, with 9 bases identical to TRBD1. Germline V gene sequence: CDR1 MNHEY, CDR2 SVGAGI. J was trimmed by 0 bases and V by 5 bases; bases with no gene match: 2. The CDR3 totals 14 residues. CDR3 residues: CASSPGQGSYEQYF. In nucleotides, the CDR3 is TGTGCCAGCAGTCCGGGACAGGGCTCCTACGAGCAGTACTTC.

As regards this clone: At one end the junction does not follow the germline gene, possibly because of a read error. The chain joins TRBV30 to TRBJ1-5; D is unresolved. Germline CDR1 is GTSNPN and CDR2 is SVGIG (reference sequence). This CDR3 has 14 residues. CDR3 sequence (DNA): TGTGCCTGGAGTGCTCCCGGGCCCTATCACCCCCAGCATTTT. Residues: CAWSAPGPYHPQHF.

In this sample, this clone turned up a few times. The chain joins TRBV29-1 to TRBJ2-3; 8 bases are shared with TRBD2. With V trimmed by 7 bases and J by 1 base, 10 bases remained unmatched. The germline gives CDR1 SQVTM, CDR2 ANQGSEA. CDR3 length: 15 amino acids. The CDR3 coding sequence is TGCAGCGCCGTGATTGGGCGGGGGGGCACAGATACGCAGTATTTT. Its translation is CSAVIGRGGTDTQYF.